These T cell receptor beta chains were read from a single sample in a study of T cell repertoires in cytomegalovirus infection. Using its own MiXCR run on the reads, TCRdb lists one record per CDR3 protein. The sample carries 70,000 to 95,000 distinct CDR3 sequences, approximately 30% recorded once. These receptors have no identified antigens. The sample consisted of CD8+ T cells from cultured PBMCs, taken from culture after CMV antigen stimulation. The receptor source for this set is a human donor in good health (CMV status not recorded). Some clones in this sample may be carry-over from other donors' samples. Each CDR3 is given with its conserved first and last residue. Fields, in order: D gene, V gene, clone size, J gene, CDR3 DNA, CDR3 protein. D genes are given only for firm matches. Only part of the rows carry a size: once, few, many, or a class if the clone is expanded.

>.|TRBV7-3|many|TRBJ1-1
TGTGCCAGCAGCCAGGAGGGGGGGAGGAACACTGAAGCTTTCTTT
CASSQEGGRNTEAFF
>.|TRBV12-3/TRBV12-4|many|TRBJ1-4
TGTGCCAGCAGCCCCGGGACAAAAAGGGAAAAACTGTTTTTT
CASSPGTKREKLFF
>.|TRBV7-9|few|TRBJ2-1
TGTGCCAGCAGCCCAGTAGGGGGGGCTAGATACAATGAGCAGTTCTTC
CASSPVGGARYNEQFF
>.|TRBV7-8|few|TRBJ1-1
TGTGCCAGCAGCTTATCTCTAGACACTGAAGCTTTCTTT
CASSLSLDTEAFF
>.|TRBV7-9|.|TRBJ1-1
TGTGCCAGCACCAATGGTGGGACAACGAACACTGAAGCTTTCTTT
CASTNGGTTNTEAFF
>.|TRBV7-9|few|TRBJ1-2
TGTGCCAGCAGCTTCGGTACAGCGAATGGCTACACCTTC
CASSFGTANGYTF
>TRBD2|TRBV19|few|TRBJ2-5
TGTGCCAGTAGTATCGGGACTAGCGGGGGGCATCGGGAGACCCAGTACTTC
CASSIGTSGGHRETQYF
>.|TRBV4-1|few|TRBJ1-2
TGCGCCAGCAGCCCTAGAGGGGGATACTATGGCTACACCTTC
CASSPRGGYYGYTF
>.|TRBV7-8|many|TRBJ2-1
TGTGCCAGCAGCTTTGGGACCGCCCGGAACTCTCTCTGGAATGAGCAGTTCTTC
CASSFGTARNSLWNEQFF
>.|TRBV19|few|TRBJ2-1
TGTGCCAGTAGTATAGGCGGAAACTCCTACAATGAGCAGTTCTTC
CASSIGGNSYNEQFF
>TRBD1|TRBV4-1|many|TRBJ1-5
TGCGCCAGCAGCTATGGACAGGGGGAACAGCCCCAGCATTTT
CASSYGQGEQPQHF
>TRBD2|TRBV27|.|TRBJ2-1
TGTGCCAGCAGTTCGGGACTAGCGGGGGGGACCAATGAGCAGTTCTTC
CASSSGLAGGTNEQFF
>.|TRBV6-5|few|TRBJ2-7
TGTGCCAGCAGTTACCGGAGGGACGGTAGCTACGAGCAGTACTTC
CASSYRRDGSYEQYF
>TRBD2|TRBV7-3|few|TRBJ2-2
TGTGCCAGCAGCCCATACGGGGGGGACACCGGGGAGCTGTTTTTT
CASSPYGGDTGELFF
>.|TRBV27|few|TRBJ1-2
TGTGCCAGCAGTTTCGGACAGTCCTATGGCTACACCTTC
CASSFGQSYGYTF
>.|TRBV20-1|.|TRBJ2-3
TGCAGTGCTGACCACGACACAGATACGCAGTATTTT
CSADHDTDTQYF
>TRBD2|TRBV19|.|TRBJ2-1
TGTGCCAGTAGTATCTCACTAGCGGGGGGGTTTCATGAGCAGTTCTTC
CASSISLAGGFHEQFF
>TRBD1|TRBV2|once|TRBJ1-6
TGTGCCGGAGGACAGGGTTGGGGTTCACCCCTCCACTTT
CAGGQGWGSPLHF
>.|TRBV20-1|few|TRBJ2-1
TGCAGTGCTAGACAGTACAATGAGCAGTTCTTC
CSARQYNEQFF
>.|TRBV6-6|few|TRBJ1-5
TGTGCCAGCCACGGGACAAGGAATCAGCCCCAGCATTTT
CASHGTRNQPQHF
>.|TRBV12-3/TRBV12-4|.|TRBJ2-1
TGTGCCAGCAGTAAGACAGTCCCCAATGAGCAGTTCTTC
CASSKTVPNEQFF
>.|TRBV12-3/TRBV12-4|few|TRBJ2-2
TGTGCCAGCAGTTTAATAGTCGGTGGGGCGCACACCGGGGAGCTGTTTTTT
CASSLIVGGAHTGELFF
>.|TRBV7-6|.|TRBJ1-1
TGTGCCAGCAGCCGAGGGGGAGGTACTGAAGCTTTCTTT
CASSRGGGTEAFF
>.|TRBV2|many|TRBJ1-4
TGTGCCAGCAGTGAAGTGGATGTTCCTAATGAAAAACTGTTTTTT
CASSEVDVPNEKLFF
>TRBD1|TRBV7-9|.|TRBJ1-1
TGTGCCAGCAGCAAAGGGCCCAGGGGGCGGACTGAAGCTTTCTTT
CASSKGPRGRTEAFF
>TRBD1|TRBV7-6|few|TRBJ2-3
TGTGCCAGCAGCTCACAGGGGGCAGATACGCAGTATTTT
CASSSQGADTQYF
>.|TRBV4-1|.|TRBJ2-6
TGTGCCAGCAGCCAAGAGACTGGGGCCAACGTCCTGACTTTC
CASSQETGANVLTF
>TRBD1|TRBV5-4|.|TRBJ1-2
TGTGCCAGCAGCTTGGGCTCAGGGGGCGGCTACACCTTC
CASSLGSGGGYTF
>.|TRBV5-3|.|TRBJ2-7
TGTGCCAGCAGCTTGGGTTCAGGGTGGGACGAGCAGTACTTC
CASSLGSGWDEQYF
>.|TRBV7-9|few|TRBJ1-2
TGTGCCAGCAGCTCGGCTGGACAGTTCCTGGGCTACACCTTC
CASSSAGQFLGYTF
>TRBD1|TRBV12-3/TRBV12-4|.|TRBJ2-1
TGTGCCAGCAGCCCTCGGGACAGGCCCCTCTCTGAGCAGTTCTTC
CASSPRDRPLSEQFF
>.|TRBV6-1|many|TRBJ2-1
TGTGCCAGCAGTCCCAGTGGGGGCTCCTACAATGAGCAGTTCTTC
CASSPSGGSYNEQFF
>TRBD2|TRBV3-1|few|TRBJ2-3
TGTGCCAGCAGCCAAGGCCACCGACTAGCGGGGGATCCAGATACGCAGTATTTT
CASSQGHRLAGDPDTQYF
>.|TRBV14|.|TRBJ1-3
TGTGCCAGCAGCCACGGCGGATTCTCTGGAAACACCATATATTTT
CASSHGGFSGNTIYF
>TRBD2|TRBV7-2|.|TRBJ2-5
TGTGCCAGCAGCTCCGCTAGCGGGGACGGGACCCAGTACTTC
CASSSASGDGTQYF
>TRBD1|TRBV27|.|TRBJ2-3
TGTGCCAGCAGTTTATCCTGGGACAGGGTACAAAGCACAGATACGCAGTATTTT
CASSLSWDRVQSTDTQYF
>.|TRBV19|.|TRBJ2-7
TGTGCCAGTAGTATAGATTTTGGCAACTACGAGCAGTACTTC
CASSIDFGNYEQYF